The 30 T cell receptor beta chains below all came from one sample that was sequenced in a study of siplizumab effects on memory and regulatory T cells. Measured with immunoSEQ multiplex PCR; TCRdb has only the in-frame clones, and not every one. The repertoire consists of roughly 62,000 clones, with less than 80% occurring once and the leading ten covering approximately 0.4%. The sample consisted of memory CD4+ T cells sorted from blood. The origin of the receptors is a human donor in good health.

The rearrangement links TRBV7-2 to TRBJ2-5, with 12 positions matching TRBD2. This CDR3 has 16 amino acids. Germline assignment: CDR1 SGHTA and CDR2 FQGNSA. J was trimmed by 4 bases and V by 5 bases; bases with no gene match: 8. CDR3 bases: TGTGCCAGCAGCCCCCTTGAGACTAGCGGGGGAGAGACCCAGTACTTC. Amino acid sequence: CASSPLETSGGETQYF.

The CDR3 is CASSPLAKNIQYF. The CDR3 DNA reads as TGTGCCAGCAGCCCCCTGGCCAAAAACATTCAGTACTTC. This chain links TRBV7-8 with TRBJ2-4; D unresolved. V was clipped by 5 bases and J by 1 base, with 6 bases between them. Germline V gives CDR1 SGHVS, CDR2 FQNEAQ. This CDR3 has 13 amino acids.

The chain is built from TRBV7-2 and TRBJ1-6; D uncertain. This CDR3 contains 14 residues. The V gene's germline CDR1 is SGHTA and CDR2 FQGNSA. The V end was cut by 2 bases, the J end by 5 bases, with 7 bases between. The CDR3 loop reads CASSLQANNSPLHF. The CDR3 bases are TGTGCCAGCAGCTTACAGGCTAATAATTCACCCCTCCACTTT.

The chain employs TRBV6-1 and TRBJ1-2; D is perhaps TRBD1 (6 bases). The CDR3 consists of 12 residues. Germline lookup yields CDR1 MNHNS and CDR2 SASEGT. V was trimmed by 3 bases and J by 4 bases, leaving 6 bases between them. CDR3 sequence (DNA): TGTGCCAGCAGTGACAGGGGCTATGGCTACACCTTC. Its protein is CASSDRGYGYTF.

The chain couples TRBV27 to TRBJ1-5, with D unclear. CDR3 length equals 14 residues. The V and J ends lost 3 bases and 3 bases respectively, with 9 bases between them. CDR1 and CDR2 (germline): MNHEY, SMNVEV (reference sequence). CDR3 in amino acids: CASSFGSINQPQHF. As DNA, the CDR3 is TGTGCCAGCAGTTTTGGCAGTATCAATCAGCCCCAGCATTTT.

This sequence joins TRBV5-1 and TRBJ2-5; D call uncertain. This CDR3 has 14 amino acids. Trimming removed 0 bases from V and 2 bases from J, with 8 bases in between. Germline V gives CDR1 SGHRS, CDR2 YFSETQ. The CDR3 spells CASSLVGGQETQYF. In DNA form, the CDR3 reads TGCGCCAGCAGCTTGGTGGGCGGACAAGAGACCCAGTACTTC. The complete variable domain, with remaining parts taken from reference TRBV5-1 and TRBJ2-5, reads KAGVTQTPRYLIKTRGQQVTLSCSPISGHRSVSWYQQTPGQGLQFLFEYFSETQRNKGNFPGRFSGRQFSNSRSEMNVSTLELGDSALYLCASSLVGGQETQYFGPGTRLLVL.

The chain is built from TRBV7-9 and TRBJ1-2, with TRBD1 matching 8 bases. In germline, CDR1 is SEHNR, CDR2 FQNEAQ (reference sequence). Trimming removed 0 bases from V and 0 bases from J; junction bases left unmatched: 3. The CDR3 is made up of 16 amino acids. The CDR3 DNA reads TGTGCCAGCAGCTTAGCGCAGACAGGGGCTAACTATGGCTACACCTTC. It is translated as CASSLAQTGANYGYTF.

The chain couples TRBV2 to TRBJ2-3; no definite D call. There are 16 residues in the CDR3. Per germline, CDR1 SNHLY and CDR2 FYNNEI. Trimming pared 1 base from V and 3 bases from J, leaving 14 bases between. The CDR3 here is CASSEVSVQKTDTQYF. The CDR3 DNA sequence: TGTGCCAGCAGTGAAGTCAGTGTACAAAAGACAGATACGCAGTATTTT.

V usage is TRBV18 and J usage is TRBJ1-2; D is undetermined. Germline CDR1 is KGHSH and CDR2 is LQKENI. Trimming cost V 2 bases and J 2 bases, with 9 bases left between them. The CDR3 has 14 amino acids. The CDR3 spells CASSPETANYGYTF. The CDR3 coding sequence is TGTGCCAGCTCACCAGAAACGGCCAACTATGGCTACACCTTC.

This sequence joins TRBV14 and TRBJ1-4; weak D call: TRBD1 (6 bases). The CDR3 runs to 13 residues. Trimming stripped 2 bases from V and 7 bases from J, with 8 bases between. Germline V gene lookup returns CDR1 SGHDN and CDR2 FVKESK. The CDR3 sequence is CASSQLQGEKLFF. In DNA form, the CDR3 reads TGTGCCAGCAGCCAATTACAGGGTGAAAAACTGTTTTTT.

The rearrangement joins TRBV27 to TRBJ1-2, with 7 nucleotides matching TRBD1. Trimming cost V 6 bases and J 7 bases; bases outside gene matches: 14. The CDR3 contains 15 residues. Per the germline V gene, CDR1 is MNHEY and CDR2 is SMNVEV (reference sequence). CDR3 residues: CASRQYQGGLGGYTF. The CDR3 DNA follows: TGTGCCAGCAGGCAATACCAGGGGGGATTGGGTGGCTACACCTTC.

This chain joins TRBV18 and TRBJ1-5, with 7 positions matching TRBD1. The CDR3 totals 15 residues. Germline values: CDR1 KGHSH, CDR2 LQKENI. V shed 4 bases and J 0 bases; nucleotides not matched to a gene: 3. CDR3 in DNA: TGTGCCAGCTCACAGGGACAGAATAGCAATCAGCCCCAGCATTTT. Translated: CASSQGQNSNQPQHF.

This chain connects TRBV5-4 to TRBJ2-7; possible D gene TRBD2, 6 bases. CDR3 size: 14 residues. The V end was cut by 2 bases, the J end by 2 bases, with 11 bases between. Germline V gene lookup returns CDR1 SGHNT and CDR2 YYREEE (reference sequence). CDR3 sequence (DNA): TGTGCCAGCAGCTTCACCGGGACTCCCTACGAGCAGTACTTC. Translated: CASSFTGTPYEQYF.

The rearrangement uses TRBV7-2 and TRBJ1-4; D is uncertain. From germline, CDR1 is SGHTA and CDR2 FQGNSA. Trimming took off 3 bases at V and 5 bases at J, with 16 bases between the two ends. The CDR3 covers 16 residues. CDR3 sequence: CASSFAFNRKNEKLFF. In DNA form, the CDR3 reads TGTGCCAGCAGCTTCGCGTTTAACAGAAAAAATGAAAAACTGTTTTTT. Combining the CDR3 with reference TRBV7-2 and TRBJ1-4 gives the whole variable domain GAGVSQSPSNKVTEKGKDVELRCDPISGHTALYWYRQSLGQGLEFLIYFQGNSAPDKSGLPSDRFSAERTGGSVSTLTIQRTQQEDSAVYLCASSFAFNRKNEKLFFGSGTQLSVL.

V gene TRBV5-1 combines with J gene TRBJ1-4, with D possibly being TRBD1 (6 bases). The V gene's germline CDR1 is SGHRS and CDR2 YFSETQ. CDR3 length: 14 amino acids. Trimming pared 3 bases from V and 8 bases from J, leaving 14 bases between. The CDR3 is CASSYEGGREKLFF. The CDR3 DNA sequence: TGCGCCAGCAGCTATGAAGGGGGGAGAGAAAAACTGTTTTTT.

This chain links TRBV18 with TRBJ2-5; unclear D gene. Deletions cut 1 base from V and 2 bases from J, with 8 bases between. The germline CDR1 and CDR2 sequences are KGHSH and LQKENI. This CDR3 is 14 amino acids long. CDR3 sequence (DNA): TGTGCCAGCTCACCACGGGCTCTACAAGAGACCCAGTACTTC. This sequence encodes CASSPRALQETQYF. Complete variable domain (other parts from reference TRBV18 and TRBJ2-5): NAGVMQNPRHLVRRRGQEARLRCSPMKGHSHVYWYRQLPEEGLKFMVYLQKENIIDESGMPKERFSAEFPKEGPSILRIQQVVRGDSAAYFCASSPRALQETQYFGPGTRLLVL.

The chain uses TRBV5-4 and TRBJ1-1; D unresolved. The CDR3 is 13 residues long. Per the germline V gene, CDR1 is SGHNT and CDR2 is YYREEE (reference sequence). Trimming stripped 3 bases from V and 5 bases from J, with 11 bases between. The CDR3 is CASSSTVVTEAFF. The CDR3 nucleotides read TGTGCCAGCAGCTCCACCGTAGTGACTGAAGCTTTCTTT.

This clone occurred once. This chain links TRBV11-2 with TRBJ2-1; D is unclear. The germline V gene has CDR1 SGHAT and CDR2 FQNNGV. Trimming shortened V by 3 bases and J by 5 bases, and 5 bases separated the two germline ends. This CDR3 comprises 12 residues. DNA for the CDR3: TGTGCCAGCAGCTTTCAAAACAATGAGCAGTTCTTC. Amino acid sequence: CASSFQNNEQFF.

This clone was seen only once. The rearrangement uses TRBV4-1 and TRBJ2-1; TRBD2 aligns across 12 bases. This CDR3 is 17 amino acids long. Trimming at V came to 4 bases and at J to 1 base, leaving 5 bases not matched to a gene. Germline V gives CDR1 MGHRA, CDR2 YSYEKL. The CDR3 protein is CASSPPSGGASYNEQFF. The CDR3 DNA reads TGCGCCAGCAGCCCCCCTAGCGGGGGGGCGTCCTACAATGAGCAGTTCTTC.

The rearrangement joins TRBV7-3 to TRBJ2-1; a possible D gene is TRBD2 (6 bases). CDR3 size: 15 residues. Germline CDR1 and CDR2: SGHTA and FQGTGA. The ends were cut back, 8 bases at V and 4 bases at J, with 18 bases in the middle. The CDR3 sequence is CASALGGSLYNEQFF. The DNA of the CDR3 is TGTGCCAGCGCCCTTGGGGGGTCTTTATACAATGAGCAGTTCTTC.

This chain connects TRBV19 to TRBJ1-5; 7 bases line up with TRBD1. In germline, CDR1 is LNHDA, CDR2 SQIVND (reference sequence). The V and J ends lost 4 bases and 2 bases, in that order; junction bases with no gene match: 2. The CDR3 totals 14 residues. The DNA for the CDR3 is TGTGCCAGTAGTAGACAGGGTGGCAATCAGCCCCAGCATTTT. It translates to CASSRQGGNQPQHF. Full variable domain (rest looked up from reference TRBV19 and TRBJ1-5): DGGITQSPKYLFRKEGQNVTLSCEQNLNHDAMYWYRQDPGQGLRLIYYSQIVNDFQKGDIAEGYSVSREKKESFPLTVTSAQKNPTAFYLCASSRQGGNQPQHFGDGTRLSIL.

This clone was observed a handful of times. The gene calls are TRBV2 and TRBJ2-2; 9 bases agree with TRBD1. Looked up from germline, CDR1 is SNHLY and CDR2 is FYNNEI. The CDR3 runs to 16 residues. Germline trimming cut 6 bases from V and 7 bases from J; bases unmatched to any gene: 12. Here the CDR3 DNA reads TGTGCCAGCAGCGCTACCGGGACAGGGCTGGGCGGGGAGCTGTTTTTT. Translating it yields CASSATGTGLGGELFF.

This clone was seen only a few times. The chain has TRBV11-3 and TRBJ2-1; possibly TRBD1 for D (5 bases). The CDR3 has 12 amino acids. The V gene's germline CDR1 is SGHNT and CDR2 YENEEA. The ends were cut back, 5 bases at V and 10 bases at J, with 12 bases in the middle. CDR3 loop: CASSTAGKEQFF. For the CDR3, the DNA is TGTGCCAGCAGCACGGCAGGGAAGGAGCAGTTCTTC. Complete variable domain (other parts from reference TRBV11-3 and TRBJ2-1): EAGVVQSPRYKIIEKKQPVAFWCNPISGHNTLYWYLQNLGQGPELLIRYENEEAVDDSQLPKDRFSAERLKGVDSTLKIQPAELGDSAVYLCASSTAGKEQFFGPGTRLTVL.

The chain links TRBV7-2 to TRBJ2-1; D gene uncertain. The CDR3 runs to 14 residues. Germline V gene data show CDR1 as SGHTA and CDR2 as FQGNSA. V was cut by 4 bases and J by 1 base, with 8 bases left in between. CDR3 DNA: TGTGCCAGCAGCTCCCGAGGATCCTACAATGAGCAGTTCTTC. Translation gives CASSSRGSYNEQFF.

This clone was recorded once. This rearrangement joins TRBV7-2 to TRBJ2-7; tentative D call: TRBD2 (5 bases). The germline gives CDR1 SGHTA, CDR2 FQGNSA. This CDR3 is 15 amino acids long. Trimming shortened V by 6 bases and J by 2 bases, and 17 bases separated the two germline ends. The CDR3 nucleotides are TGTGCCAGCAGGAGAGAGAGGGCGGAGACCTACGAGCAGTACTTC. Its translation is CASRRERAETYEQYF. The full variable domain, in which reference TRBV7-2 and TRBJ2-7 provide the parts outside the CDR3, is GAGVSQSPSNKVTEKGKDVELRCDPISGHTALYWYRQSLGQGLEFLIYFQGNSAPDKSGLPSDRFSAERTGGSVSTLTIQRTQQEDSAVYLCASRRERAETYEQYFGPGTRLTVT.

This sequence joins TRBV6-5 and TRBJ1-1; D might be TRBD1 (6 bases). The germline V and J ends were trimmed by 3 bases and 4 bases, with 9 bases remaining between them. The germline gives CDR1 MNHEY, CDR2 SVGAGI. The CDR3 consists of 13 residues. CDR3 in amino acids: CASSYTGLTEAFF. In DNA form, the CDR3 reads TGTGCCAGCAGTTATACAGGGCTCACTGAAGCTTTCTTT.

This sequence joins TRBV5-1 and TRBJ2-7, with 7 bases fitting TRBD1. This CDR3 is built from 15 residues. The V gene's germline CDR1 is SGHRS and CDR2 YFSETQ. The J segment lost 4 bases and the V segment lost 0 bases, leaving 7 bases of the junction unmatched. The CDR3 nucleotides read TGCGCCAGCAGCTTGGGGACAGGCCCACCTTACGAGCAGTACTTC. Encoded protein: CASSLGTGPPYEQYF.

The chain has TRBV11-2 and TRBJ2-7, with 11 bases aligning to TRBD2. V dropped 4 bases and J dropped 6; count of bases not matched to a gene: 8. CDR3 size: 15 residues. Germline-derived CDR1 and CDR2 are SGHAT and FQNNGV. The DNA of the CDR3 is TGTGCCAGCAGCTCAAGTAGCGGGGGGGCGGTCGAGCAGTACTTC. Amino acids: CASSSSSGGAVEQYF. The full variable domain, its missing parts supplied by reference TRBV11-2 and TRBJ2-7, is EAGVAQSPRYKIIEKRQSVAFWCNPISGHATLYWYQQILGQGPKLLIQFQNNGVVDDSQLPKDRFSAERLKGVDSTLKIQPAKLEDSAVYLCASSSSSGGAVEQYFGPGTRLTVT.

The rearrangement links TRBV5-6 to TRBJ2-3, with D perhaps TRBD2 (5 bases). CDR3 length: 14 amino acids. Per germline, CDR1 SGHDT and CDR2 YYEEEE. The V gene lost 4 bases and the J gene lost 1 base, with 10 bases spanning the gap. This CDR3 reads CASSGDGGTDTQYF. CDR3 DNA sequence: TGTGCCAGCAGCGGAGACGGGGGCACAGATACGCAGTATTTT. Full variable domain (missing parts from reference TRBV5-6 and TRBJ2-3): DAGVTQSPTHLIKTRGQQVTLRCSPKSGHDTVSWYQQALGQGPQFIFQYYEEEERQRGNFPDRFSGHQFPNYSSELNVNALLLGDSALYLCASSGDGGTDTQYFGPGTRLTVL.

This rearrangement joins TRBV19 to TRBJ1-2; 7 bases are shared with TRBD1. Trimming took 3 bases from V and 6 from J; bases not matched to a gene: 7. Per the germline V gene, CDR1 is LNHDA and CDR2 is SQIVND (reference sequence). The CDR3 runs 14 residues. Written as DNA, the CDR3 is TGTGCCAGTAGTATCTCAGGGGGGCAGGATGGCTACACCTTC. Amino acids: CASSISGGQDGYTF.